This T cell receptor (beta chain) was observed in a study of T cells in Graves' hyperthyroidism and ophthalmopathy. For the study at large: Once the initial diagnosis was made, peripheral blood was obtained before any treatment.

This CDR3 spans 16 amino acids. The V gene lost 0 bases and the J gene lost 4 bases, with 15 bases spanning the gap. The germline gives CDR1 SNHLY, CDR2 FYNNEI. This clonotype was detected ten times or more. What it binds is unknown. Findings and caveats of the study: The model forecast ophthalmopathy, anticipating it by a median approximately 6.2 months before onset.

Authors of the study amplified TCR beta CDR3 regions from RNA transcripts. During a first-round RT-PCR of the TCR CDR3, the HTBI primer set was used. Each CDR3 protein is one row after TCRdb ran MiXCR on the multiplex PCR reads. Among about 600,000 distinct CDR3 sequences, 14% were seen once, and the ten largest hold about 6.6%. This TCR was sampled from a woman between 18 and 29 years old with Graves' ophthalmopathy. The specimen was blood. V gene TRBV2 combines with J gene TRBJ2-5; TRBD2 might be the D (5 bases). CDR3 in amino acids: CASSEASRVRGETQYF. The CDR3 region has the DNA TGTGCCAGCAGTGAAGCGTCGAGGGTACGGGGAGAGACCCAGTACTTC.